Sequencing of this T cell receptor beta chain was carried out in a study of T-cell reconstitution after alpha-beta-depleted transplantation in children. This CDR3 is 14 amino acids long. Germline V gene lookup returns CDR1 SGHRS and CDR2 YFSETQ. V was trimmed by 0 bases and J by 3 bases, leaving 10 bases between them. A library of TCRbeta sequences, prepared with unique molecular identifiers, was generated. MiXCR was run by TCRdb on the PCR reads, yielding one entry per CDR3 protein. This repertoire shows a few hundred thousand distinct CDR3 sequences, about an eighth found once; its top ten account for roughly 4.5%.

This sample comprised PBMCs, obtained from the stem cell graft. The gene calls are TRBV5-1 and TRBJ2-7, with D perhaps matching TRBD1 (5 bases). The TCR sequence derives from a human donor who donated a stem cell graft to a child with Fanconi anemia. The CDR3 DNA follows: TGCGCCAGCAGCTTGGGGTCAGGGAACTACGAGCAGTACTTC. Its protein is CASSLGSGNYEQYF.